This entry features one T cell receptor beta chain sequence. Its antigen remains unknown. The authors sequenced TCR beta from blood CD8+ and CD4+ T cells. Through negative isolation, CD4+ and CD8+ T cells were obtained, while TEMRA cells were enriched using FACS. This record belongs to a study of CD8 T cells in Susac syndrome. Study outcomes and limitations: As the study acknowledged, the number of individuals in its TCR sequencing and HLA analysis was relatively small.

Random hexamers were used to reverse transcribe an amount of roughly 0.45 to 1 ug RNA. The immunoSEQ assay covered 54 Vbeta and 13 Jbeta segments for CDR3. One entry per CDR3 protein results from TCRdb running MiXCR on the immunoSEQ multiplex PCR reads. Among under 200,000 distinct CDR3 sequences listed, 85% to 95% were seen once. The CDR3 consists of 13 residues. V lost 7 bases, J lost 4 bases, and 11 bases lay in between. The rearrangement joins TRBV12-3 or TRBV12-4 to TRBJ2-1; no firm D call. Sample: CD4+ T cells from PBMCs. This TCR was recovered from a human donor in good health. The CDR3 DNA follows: TGTGCCAGCACCTGGTCCCAATACAATGAGCAGTTCTTC. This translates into CASTWSQYNEQFF.